The T cell receptor (beta chain) under discussion was sequenced for a study of neurological immune-mediated disorders. The unsorted libraries originated from 2 million PBMCs kept at -80 C. The ends were cut back, 0 bases at V and 5 bases at J, with 6 bases in the middle. Germline V lookup: CDR1 SGHRS, CDR2 YFSETQ. This CDR3 spans 14 amino acids. TCRdb recomputed calls from the 5' RACE reads with MiXCR, one row per CDR3 protein. The sample carries about 43,000 distinct CDR3 sequences, 10% to 15% recorded once. This clonotype was observed at least ten times. The sequenced material came from PBMCs. The clonotype was recovered from a female donor in good health. The chain couples TRBV5-1 to TRBJ1-6; no definite D call. CDR3 region: CASSLGHNNSPLHF. CDR3 DNA sequence: TGCGCCAGCAGCTTGGGACATAATAATTCACCCCTCCACTTT.